This T cell receptor beta chain originates from a study of shared clonotypes between healthy human individuals (dated by TCRdb to 2018 to 2021). With respect to the entire study: The cohort comprised a couple of women and a few men aged 18 to 49 years. For each donor, CD4 naive and CD4 memory were each run on three plates, CD8 naive on two plates, and CD8 memory on one plate. To estimate repertoire size and how much clonotypes are shared between individuals, the study performed deep sequencing of blood TCR repertoires from roughly five healthy adults. To increase sequencing depth and limit assay-specific biases, TCR repertoire library preparation and sequencing were carried out by different laboratories using diverse techniques. Each donor's leukapheresis produced roughly between about 0.8 and 10 billion PBMCs.

TCR CDR3 regions were amplified from genomic DNA by multiplex PCR using the deep immunoSEQ assay. For each cell subset, the extracted genomic DNA was distributed evenly across all wells of several immunoSEQ 96-well plates, and each plate served as one replicate. For sorted subsets, 150 to 250 ng of genomic DNA, equivalent to roughly 33,000 T cell genomes, went into each replicate PCR. Purified libraries were quantified with a Qubit 3.0 fluorometer, sized on a Bioanalyzer 2100, and re-quantified with the KAPA Library Quantification kit. Each immunoSEQ 96-well plate was sequenced on its own single-read 150-cycle Illumina NextSeq 550 flow cell. Under the source paper's analysis protocol: Because the immunoSEQ output included only junctional sequences and no quality scores, the filtering could not be the same as the filtering used for full-length reads. Sequences were annotated with PyIR, a Python wrapper for IgBLAST v1.9, and V/J genes and CDR3 were assigned using IMGT germline references. Reads with weak V/J assignments (E-value above 1e-6), missing CDR3, stop codons, out-of-frame junctions, or ambiguous translated residues were removed. V3J clonotypes were defined as sequences sharing the same inferred V gene, J gene, and CDR3 amino acid sequence. Percentage overlap between repertoires was calculated by dividing the number of shared unique clonotypes by the size of the smaller repertoire. RTK rarefaction, the Chao1 estimator, and Recon v2.1 estimates of unobserved clonotypes were used to assess repertoire richness. OLGA was used to compute generation probabilities for all TCRbeta clonotypes that the gDNA method yielded from four donors. This immuneACCESS table, as held by TCRdb, lists in-frame sequences with V and J called but not all clones. Of the missing ones, under half trace to an unresolved V gene in checked studies; the others have no known cause. V and J calls and clone size follow that table, whereas D and trimming were derived from the DNA. The sample profile shows approximately 1,500,000 clones; around 97% of them were found once. The biggest ten clones account for 0.95% to 1.5% of the sample.

General study outcomes and caveats: About 5% of naive CD4, 3% to 4% of naive CD8, about 2.4% of memory CD4, and roughly 0.4% of memory CD8 clonotypes were shared across several donors. Naive subsets generally had larger estimated clonotype richness than memory subsets did. Clonotypes shared by all four sorted-subset donors showed higher generation probabilities than non-shared clonotypes. Pairwise subsampling indicated that sequencing depth was expected to affect the degree of clonotype sharing among donors. Even with the large sequencing depth, rarefaction of the sorted-subset datasets indicated that sequencing was incomplete. Sampling was restricted to blood, and TCR repertoires in tissue are likely to differ from TCR repertoires in blood. The small number of donors limited the genetic and exposure-history diversity represented.

The donors were healthy, HIV-negative adults with no recently reported acute infections or vaccinations. All donors were Caucasian adults living in Nashville, Tennessee, USA. CD4+ T cells were enriched through magnetic negative selection, after which naive cells were positively selected on CD45RA and the remaining negative fraction served as the memory subset. Blood was collected by leukapheresis, and PBMCs were isolated by Ficoll-Histopaque density gradient centrifugation and then cryopreserved in liquid nitrogen vapor phase. Analytical flow cytometry was used to check the purity and quantity of every magnetically sorted T cell population. Each sorted fraction had its genomic DNA isolated and then quantified by UV absorbance on a Nanodrop 2000c. This clone showed up just a few times. Its antigen remains unidentified. No per-base quality is available; no much larger clone lies one base away. The CDR3 starts with the cysteine, ends with the phenylalanine, and has 12 residues. The DNA shown is the 36-base CDR3, in frame from base 1. CDR1 is given as SGHVS and CDR2 as FNYEAQ, both from the germline V gene. Relative to germline, V is 1 base shorter and J is 6 bases shorter, with 4 bases between their ends.

The chain joins TRBV7-6 to TRBJ2-1, with no D gene named confidently. Sequenced material: naive CD4+ T cells sorted from blood. The sample's cell subset or site label, in plain terms: CD45RA+ positively selected. The clonotype was recovered from a man aged 25-45 years in good health. The CDR3 is CASSLVTNEQFF. The DNA sequence reads TGTGCCAGCAGCTTAGTAACCAATGAGCAGTTCTTC.